This T cell receptor (beta chain) was sequenced in a study of CD8+ T cells in alopecia areata. Study-wide background: It was 6 to 18 months of tofacitinib, and then there were 6 months off drug.

Germline lookup yields CDR1 DFQATT and CDR2 SNEGSKA (reference sequence). The CDR3 contains 11 residues. The ends were cut back, 0 bases at V and 9 bases at J, with 9 bases in the middle. Peripheral blood and lesional scalp punch biopsies came from alopecia areata patients. After isolation, RNA underwent reverse transcription to generate cDNA as the sequencing template. Clones were read by immunoSEQ multiplex PCR, and TCRdb kept only the in-frame ones, dropping some. The data contain about 98,000 clones, around two fifths of them seen just once; the ten biggest clones take up approximately 0.79%. The source material was CD4+ T cells sorted from blood. This TCR derives from a human donor with alopecia areata. The rearrangement joins TRBV20-1 to TRBJ2-7; D gene ambiguous. This CDR3 reads CSARDIQAQYF. DNA for the CDR3: TGCAGTGCTAGAGACATTCAGGCGCAGTACTTC.